These 5 T cell receptor beta chains share one sample of origin, sequenced in a study of shared clonotypes between healthy human individuals. Naive-designated CD8 cells lacked CD45RO, were positively enriched for CCR7, and omitted terminally differentiated effector memory CD45RA+ cells. Clones were read by immunoSEQ multiplex PCR, and TCRdb kept only the in-frame ones, dropping some. The sample has millions of clones; under 95% are singletons. The material sequenced was naive CD8+ T cells from PBMCs. The receptor set was obtained from a man aged 18 to 29 in good health. Some clones in this sample may be carry-over from other donors' samples.

Comment on this clone: Other DNA variants within this sample encode the same CDR3. The rearrangement joins TRBV19 to TRBJ2-1, with D hard to call. The V and J ends lost 3 bases and 4 bases respectively, with 7 bases between them. This CDR3 region has 13 residues. The germline gives CDR1 LNHDA, CDR2 SQIVND (reference sequence). The CDR3 DNA follows: TGTGCCAGTAGTATTGACCTGTACAATGAGCAGTTCTTC. Translated: CASSIDLYNEQFF.

V usage is TRBV13 and J usage is TRBJ2-2, with 8 bases matching TRBD2. The J segment lost 5 bases and the V segment lost 5 bases, leaving 7 bases of the junction unmatched. This CDR3 comprises 15 residues. Germline V gene lookup returns CDR1 PRHDT and CDR2 FYEKMQ (reference sequence). The CDR3 DNA sequence: TGTGCCAGCAGCCTACTAGCGGAAGATACCGGGGAGCTGTTTTTT. Residues: CASSLLAEDTGELFF. Filled out from reference TRBV13 and TRBJ2-2, the complete variable domain reads AAGVIQSPRHLIKEKRETATLKCYPIPRHDTVYWYQQGPGQDPQFLISFYEKMQSDKGSIPDRFSAQQFSDYHSELNMSSLELGDSALYFCASSLLAEDTGELFFGEGSRLTVL.

This clone was detected once. V gene TRBV29-1 combines with J gene TRBJ2-3; 12 bases align to TRBD2. J gave up 2 bases and V 2 bases, and 11 bases lay outside the gene matches. The germline CDR1 and CDR2 sequences are SQVTM and ANQGSEA. The CDR3 has 18 amino acids. CDR3 protein: CSVEFRELAGGNTDTQYF. In DNA, the CDR3 is TGCAGCGTTGAATTTAGGGAGCTAGCGGGGGGGAACACAGATACGCAGTATTTT.

This sequence joins TRBV30 and TRBJ2-7, with TRBD2 as a possible D gene (6 bases). The CDR3 is 14 amino acids. Germline CDR1 GTSNPN, CDR2 SVGIG (reference sequence). The ends were cut back, 0 bases at V and 3 bases at J, with 12 bases in the middle. CDR3 sequence: CAWSVAGTVYEQYF. The CDR3 region has the DNA TGTGCCTGGAGTGTAGCGGGCACCGTCTACGAGCAGTACTTC.

This clone is a singleton in its sample. This chain joins TRBV15 and TRBJ1-3; D ambiguous. The CDR3 is 16 residues long. V dropped 0 bases and J dropped 4 bases, with 13 bases sitting between them. CDR1 and CDR2 (germline): LNHNV, YYDKDF (reference sequence). The CDR3 nucleotides are TGTGCCACCAGCAGAGAGTCCGGAAAACGGGGAAACACCATATATTTT. Translating gives CATSRESGKRGNTIYF.